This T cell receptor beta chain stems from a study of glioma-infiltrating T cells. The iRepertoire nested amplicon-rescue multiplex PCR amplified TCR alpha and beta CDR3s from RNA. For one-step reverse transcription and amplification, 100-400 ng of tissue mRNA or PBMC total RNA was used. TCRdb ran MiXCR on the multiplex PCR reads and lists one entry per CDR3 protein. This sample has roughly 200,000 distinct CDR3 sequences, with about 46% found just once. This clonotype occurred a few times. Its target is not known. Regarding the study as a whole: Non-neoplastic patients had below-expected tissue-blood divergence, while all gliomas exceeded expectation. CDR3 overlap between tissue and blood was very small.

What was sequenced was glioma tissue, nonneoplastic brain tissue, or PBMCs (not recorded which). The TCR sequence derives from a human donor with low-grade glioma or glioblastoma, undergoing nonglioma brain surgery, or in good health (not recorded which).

The CDR3 DNA sequence: TGCAGCGTTGAACGCGCGGACTATGGCTACACCTTC. Translating gives CSVERADYGYTF. V gene TRBV29-1 combines with J gene TRBJ1-2; D gene uncertain. The germline CDR1 and CDR2 sequences are SQVTM and ANQGSEA. Trimming cost V 2 bases and J 3 bases, with 7 bases left between them. The CDR3 is 12 amino acids.